A single sample gave rise to the 7 T cell receptor beta chains below, sequenced in a study of cytotoxic CD8 clonotypes in ibrutinib-treated CLL. Some clones are missing from TCRdb's copy, which holds only in-frame ones; the method was immunoSEQ multiplex PCR. This table holds some 100,000 clones, about 50% found once. The sequences come from PBMCs, collected after 24 months of ibrutinib treatment. The source is a human donor with chronic lymphocytic leukemia.

This clone has just one count. V usage is TRBV6-5 and J usage is TRBJ1-4; D unclear. This CDR3 is built from 13 residues. The V and J ends lost 5 bases and 6 bases respectively, with 10 bases between them. The germline V gene encodes CDR1 MNHEY and CDR2 SVGAGI. The CDR3 bases are TGTGCCAGCAGTACAGACCGAGATGAAAAACTGTTTTTT. Translated, it gives CASSTDRDEKLFF.

V usage is TRBV28 and J usage is TRBJ1-5, with a tentative D call TRBD1 (6 bases). The V and J ends lost 5 bases and 7 bases respectively, with 21 bases between them. CDR1 and CDR2 from the germline V gene are MDHEN and SYDVKM. This CDR3 has 16 amino acids. The chain's CDR3 is CASSPTGGGWRQPQHF. The DNA of the CDR3 is TGTGCCAGCAGTCCCACCGGCGGGGGCTGGAGGCAGCCCCAGCATTTT.

V gene TRBV28 combines with J gene TRBJ1-2; TRBD1 matches 8 bases. This CDR3 is built from 17 residues. Trimming took 3 bases from V and 3 from J; bases not matched to a gene: 12. Germline V lookup: CDR1 MDHEN, CDR2 SYDVKM. This CDR3 is CASSFDRGRSYDYGYTF. The CDR3 DNA is TGTGCCAGCAGTTTCGACAGGGGTAGAAGCTACGACTATGGCTACACCTTC.

The gene calls are TRBV10-3 and TRBJ2-2; 9 nucleotides match TRBD1. Germline V gene data show CDR1 as ENHRY and CDR2 as SYGVKD. CDR3 length: 14 residues. Trimming cost V 6 bases and J 7 bases; bases outside gene matches: 6. CDR3 nucleotide sequence: TGTGCCATCAGAGAGGGACAGGGCAACGGGGAGCTGTTTTTT. Encoded protein: CAIREGQGNGELFF.

The chain joins TRBV7-9 to TRBJ1-1, with D possibly being TRBD1 (6 bases). Trimming removed 2 bases at V and 6 bases at J, with 13 bases between. There are 14 residues in the CDR3. The V gene's germline CDR1 is SEHNR and CDR2 FQNEAQ (reference sequence). CDR3 sequence reads: CASSLQGSRAEAFF. CDR3 nucleotide sequence: TGTGCCAGCAGCTTACAGGGGTCCCGAGCTGAAGCTTTCTTT.

V usage is TRBV19 and J usage is TRBJ1-2; TRBD1 might be the D (6 bases). Germline V gene data show CDR1 as LNHDA and CDR2 as SQIVND (reference sequence). The CDR3 spans 15 residues. V shed 4 bases and J shed 6 bases, with 18 bases lying between them. The CDR3 spells CASSREPGVPHGYTF. In nucleotides, the CDR3 is TGTGCCAGTAGTAGGGAGCCAGGGGTCCCCCATGGCTACACCTTC.

The chain links TRBV4-2 to TRBJ2-5; the D gene could be TRBD1 or TRBD2 (5 bases each). The CDR3 runs to 15 residues. Germline V gene data show CDR1 as LGHNA and CDR2 as YNFKEQ. V lost 1 base, J lost 5 bases, and 14 bases lay in between. The CDR3 loop reads CASSQGEGQPETQYF. CDR3 bases: TGTGCCAGCAGCCAAGGAGAGGGGCAGCCGGAGACCCAGTACTTC.